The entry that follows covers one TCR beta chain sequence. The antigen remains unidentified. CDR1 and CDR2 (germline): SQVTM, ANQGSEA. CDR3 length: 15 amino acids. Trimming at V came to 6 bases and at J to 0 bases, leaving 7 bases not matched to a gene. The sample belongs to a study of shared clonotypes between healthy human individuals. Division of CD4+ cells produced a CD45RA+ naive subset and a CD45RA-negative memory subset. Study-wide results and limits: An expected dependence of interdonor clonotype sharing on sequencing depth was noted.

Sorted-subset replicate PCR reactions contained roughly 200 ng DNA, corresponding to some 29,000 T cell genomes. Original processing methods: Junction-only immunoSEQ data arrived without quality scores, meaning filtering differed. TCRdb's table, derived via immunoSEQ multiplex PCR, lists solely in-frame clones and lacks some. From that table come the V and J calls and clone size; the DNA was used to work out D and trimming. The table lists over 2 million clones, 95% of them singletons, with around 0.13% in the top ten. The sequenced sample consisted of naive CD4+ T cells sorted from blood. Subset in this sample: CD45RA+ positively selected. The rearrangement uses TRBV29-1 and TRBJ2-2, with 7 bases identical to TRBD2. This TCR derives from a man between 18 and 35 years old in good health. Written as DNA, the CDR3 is TGCAGCGTGGTGAGGGAGGGAACGAACACCGGGGAGCTGTTTTTT. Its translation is CSVVREGTNTGELFF.